The T cell receptor beta chain under discussion was sequenced for a study of cytomegalovirus exposure and HLA in healthy donors. Study outcomes and limitations: Investigators reported over 150 TCR beta chains as tied to cytomegalovirus.

The donors belonged to the 120-subject validation cohort, separate from the roughly 670-subject first cohort. Clones were sequenced by immunoSEQ multiplex PCR, and TCRdb holds only the in-frame ones, with some missing. The repertoire holds roughly 330,000 clones, around 90% seen once, with approximately 1.1% in the top ten. This CDR3 comprises 14 residues. Trimming removed 4 bases from V and 4 bases from J; junction bases left unmatched: 4. Germline V CDR1 and CDR2: PRHDT, FYEKMQ (reference sequence). Remarks on this clone: Its antigen is currently unknown.

The specimen sequenced was PBMCs. The genes are TRBV13 and TRBJ2-7, with 10 bases lining up with TRBD2. The sequence came from a woman younger than 45 in good health and CMV-seropositive. CDR3 in DNA: TGTGCCAGCAGCTCAGCGGGAGGGAGGTACGAGCAGTACTTC. It translates to CASSSAGGRYEQYF. Filled out from reference TRBV13 and TRBJ2-7, the complete variable domain reads AAGVIQSPRHLIKEKRETATLKCYPIPRHDTVYWYQQGPGQDPQFLISFYEKMQSDKGSIPDRFSAQQFSDYHSELNMSSLELGDSALYFCASSSAGGRYEQYFGPGTRLTVT.